What follows are 8 T cell receptor beta chains derived from one specimen sequenced in a study of radiotherapy plus CTLA-4 blockade in lung cancer. Sequencing was performed with immunoSEQ multiplex PCR; in TCRdb, only in-frame clones are kept and a portion is missing. Of over 70,000 clones listed, approximately 86% are singletons. The material was peripheral blood, obtained from a patient treated with radiotherapy plus ipilimumab. The receptors originated from a human donor with non-small cell lung cancer who had a partial response to radiotherapy plus ipilimumab.

V and J are TRBV28 and TRBJ1-2, with 8 bases fitting TRBD1. CDR3 length equals 17 residues. Germline assignment: CDR1 MDHEN and CDR2 SYDVKM. J gave up 4 bases and V 8 bases, and 18 bases lay outside the gene matches. The CDR3 bases are TGTGCCAGCCTGGGCGCGGGACAGGTCTCCCTTACCTATGGCTACACCTTC. Its translation: CASLGAGQVSLTYGYTF.

The gene calls are TRBV18 and TRBJ1-2, with TRBD1 identical over 7 bases. After removal of 3 bases from V and 8 bases from J, the junction contained 6 bases not matched to a gene. The CDR3 spans 13 residues. The germline V gene has CDR1 KGHSH and CDR2 LQKENI. The DNA of the CDR3 is TGTGCCAGCTCACCTGGGACAGTCGAAGGCTACACCTTC. Protein sequence: CASSPGTVEGYTF.

In DNA, the CDR3 is TGTGCCTGGGCCGAGCTAAGAGGGACAGGGGTCGATGAGCAGTTCTTC. Its protein product is CAWAELRGTGVDEQFF. The chain has TRBV30 and TRBJ2-1; 10 nucleotides line up with TRBD1. The germline V gene has CDR1 GTSNPN and CDR2 SVGIG (reference sequence). This CDR3 spans 16 amino acids. With V trimmed by 5 bases and J by 8 bases, 15 bases remained unmatched.

The chain couples TRBV6-6 to TRBJ1-1, with D perhaps matching TRBD1 (6 bases). The CDR3 runs 14 residues. Trimming stripped 6 bases from V and 1 base from J, with 12 bases between. Germline CDR1 reads MNHNY; CDR2 reads SVGAGI (reference sequence). CDR3 region: CASRFRTANTEAFF. CDR3 DNA sequence: TGTGCCAGCAGATTTCGGACAGCGAACACTGAAGCTTTCTTT.

The chain couples TRBV28 to TRBJ1-5, with D possibly matching TRBD1 (6 bases). The germline gives CDR1 MDHEN, CDR2 SYDVKM. With 8 bases removed from V and 0 bases from J, the gap between germline ends came to 8 bases. The CDR3 contains 13 residues. CDR3 DNA sequence: TGTGCCAGCCGGACAGTTAGCAATCAGCCCCAGCATTTT. It encodes CASRTVSNQPQHF. The full variable domain, with the rest looked up from reference TRBV28 and TRBJ1-5, is DVKVTQSSRYLVKRTGEKVFLECVQDMDHENMFWYRQDPGLGLRLIYFSYDVKMKEKGDIPEGYSVSREKKERFSLILESASTNQTSMYLCASRTVSNQPQHFGDGTRLSIL.

The V call is TRBV6-6, the J call TRBJ2-7, with TRBD2 identical over 9 bases. The germline V gene encodes CDR1 MNHNY and CDR2 SVGAGI (reference sequence). Trimming at V came to 7 bases and at J to 0 bases, leaving 4 bases not matched to a gene. The CDR3 is made up of 14 amino acids. DNA of the CDR3: TGTGCCAGCAACATAGCGGGAGTCTCCTACGAGCAGTACTTC. Residues: CASNIAGVSYEQYF.

CDR3 in DNA: TGTGCCGTGACAGGGAACAATCAGCCCCAGCATTTT. This translates into CAVTGNNQPQHF. The chain recombines TRBV7-9 with TRBJ1-5; 7 nucleotides agree with TRBD1. The CDR3 spans 12 residues. The germline gives CDR1 SEHNR, CDR2 FQNEAQ (reference sequence). V trimming: 11 bases; J trimming: 3 bases; junction bases outside the gene matches: 4.

This clone was observed once. The chain uses TRBV5-4 and TRBJ2-5, with 9 bases that match TRBD2. The germline V gene encodes CDR1 SGHNT and CDR2 YYREEE (reference sequence). The V segment lost 2 bases and the J segment 4 bases; nucleotides outside the gene matches: 9. CDR3 length equals 16 residues. CDR3 nucleotides: TGTGCCAGCAGCTTTGGTGGGCGGGAGGGTGGAGAGACCCAGTACTTC. As protein: CASSFGGREGGETQYF.